Sequencing of this TCR beta chain was carried out in a study of spatial heterogeneity in lung cancer. Across the study: Sequences of the beta chain were consistently detected in greater numbers than alpha-chain sequences. Within raw reads, each unique TCR and UMI combination appeared on average more than ten times.

In its sample, this clonotype was seen many times. Trimming removed 1 base from V and 8 bases from J, with 11 bases in between. The CDR3 runs to 13 residues. Time point specified: sample taken at primary tumor resection. Frozen PBMC, nontumor lung or tumor provided whole RNA, which was sequenced unsorted. The donor group consisted of roughly 70 patients who had untreated, early-stage non-small cell lung cancer. Single TCR cDNA molecules each had their own unique molecular identifier. Using its own MiXCR run on the 5' RACE reads, TCRdb lists one record per CDR3 protein. The data hold about 12,000 distinct CDR3 sequences, with approximately 6.2% observed a single time.

This chain joins TRBV12-3 or TRBV12-4 and TRBJ1-2; D is undetermined. This specimen consisted of normal lung tissue next to the tumor, obtained at surgery. This clonotype was obtained from a male donor with early-stage non-small cell lung cancer. The CDR3 spells CASSLEGISGYTF. For the CDR3, the DNA is TGTGCCAGCAGTTTAGAGGGAATAAGCGGCTACACCTTC.